This T cell receptor (beta chain) was recovered during a study of shared T cell receptors in the human thymus. Repertoires were generated with immunoSEQ multiplex PCR, while TCRdb's copy carries only in-frame clones and drops some. The profile shows around 730,000 clones, 70% to 90% of them singletons. CDR1 is LGHNA, CDR2 YSLEER, per germline. The V end was cut by 0 bases, the J end by 6 bases, with 15 bases between. The CDR3 is 16 amino acids. The sample also formed part of further work on human thymus T cells. That source adds: Donor material was obtained from healthy Finnish infants undergoing corrective surgery for congenital heart defects. Thymic and blood repertoires appeared to show biased V and J gene usage. In unrelated individuals, thymic repertoires overlapped highly, according to related research.

The TCR originated in a girl under three years old with a congenital heart defect. The chain links TRBV4-3 to TRBJ2-1; D may be TRBD1 (6 bases). Source material: thymocytes. CDR3 sequence: CASSQDLGTRGNEQFF. In DNA form, the CDR3 reads TGCGCCAGCAGCCAAGATCTCGGGACACGGGGCAATGAGCAGTTCTTC.